This T cell receptor beta chain comes out of a study of PD-1 blockade in classical Hodgkin lymphoma. For the study at large: Patients were infused with nivolumab 3 mg/kg every 2 weeks.

The study's findings and limits: By cycle point C4D1, TCR diversity had risen significantly in CD4+ cells (but not CD8+ cells).

Repertoires were generated with immunoSEQ multiplex PCR, while TCRdb's copy carries only in-frame clones and drops some. Found here are approximately 99,000 clones, roughly 79% of them singletons; the top ten hold under 20%. Each of the patients experienced relapse following autologous stem cell transplantation, and their brentuximab vedotin exposure differed. Patients reached a best response of complete response, partial response or progressive disease. The CDR3 covers 15 residues. Germline CDR1 reads SGHVS; CDR2 reads FQNEAQ. The V gene end was trimmed by 5 bases and the J gene end by 5 bases; junction bases not matched to a gene: 11. This clone was seen a few times. No antigen is known for it.

This sequence joins TRBV7-8 and TRBJ1-2; 7 bases line up with TRBD1. The sample was peripheral blood mononuclear cells (PBMCs), taken before the second cycle of nivolumab. The clonotype was recovered from a human donor with classical Hodgkin lymphoma. CDR3 nucleotides: TGTGCCAGCAGCCAGGGGGGACAGCTTACATATGGCTACACCTTC. Translating gives CASSQGGQLTYGYTF.